The 21 T cell receptor beta chains listed next were all sequenced from one sample in a study of regulatory T cells in long-lasting Graves disease. As for time point: persistent/refractory GD, antithyroid drugs over 5 years with positive TRAb. PBMC RNA was the source of the TCR library. iRepertoire HTBI primers and Arm-PCR of CDR3 regions built TCR beta libraries. MiXCR was run by TCRdb on the multiplex PCR reads, yielding one entry per CDR3 protein. The data show around 430,000 distinct CDR3 sequences, with approximately 23% seen just once and roughly 13% held by the top ten. The material was peripheral blood mononuclear cells (PBMCs), obtained when the disease was refractory, from a patient treated with antithyroid drugs. The receptors come from a female donor with Graves disease.

This clonotype was found many times. This chain links TRBV11-2 with TRBJ1-1; D is unresolved. Germline-derived CDR1 and CDR2 are SGHAT and FQNNGV. V was shortened by 4 bases and J by 4 bases, with 13 bases between the two germline ends. The CDR3 runs 14 residues. CDR3 in amino acids: CASSSPREGTEAFF. In DNA form, the CDR3 reads TGTGCCAGCAGCTCCCCTCGGGAAGGCACTGAAGCTTTCTTT.

The table lists this clonotype with a count of one. V is TRBV20-1 and J is TRBJ2-7, with 7 bases aligning to TRBD2. Germline V gene sequence: CDR1 DFQATT, CDR2 SNEGSKA (reference sequence). The CDR3 length is 16 residues. V was clipped by 7 bases and J by 1 base; unmatched bases: 16. CDR3 sequence (DNA): TGCAGTGTCCGTGGCGTCGCGACTAGCCCGTCCTACGAGCAGTACTTC. Protein product: CSVRGVATSPSYEQYF.

This clonotype occurred many times. This chain joins TRBV11-2 and TRBJ1-1; D not certain. Germline-derived CDR1 and CDR2 are SGHAT and FQNNGV. CDR3 length: 13 residues. The germline V and J ends were trimmed by 0 bases and 0 bases, with 2 bases remaining between them. CDR3 nucleotide sequence: TGTGCCAGCAGCTTAGAGATGAACACTGAAGCTTTCTTT. Its protein is CASSLEMNTEAFF.

This clonotype has a count of ten or more. The V call is TRBV28, the J call TRBJ2-7, with D possibly matching TRBD2 (5 bases). V shed 4 bases and J shed 0 bases, with 19 bases lying between them. The CDR3 has 17 amino acids. The germline V gene encodes CDR1 MDHEN and CDR2 SYDVKM. CDR3 in DNA: TGTGCCAGCAGTTCCTCCACAAGCGGATTAAGCTCCTACGAGCAGTACTTC. It encodes CASSSSTSGLSSYEQYF. The variable domain in full, completed from reference TRBV28 and TRBJ2-7, reads DVKVTQSSRYLVKRTGEKVFLECVQDMDHENMFWYRQDPGLGLRLIYFSYDVKMKEKGDIPEGYSVSREKKERFSLILESASTNQTSMYLCASSSSTSGLSSYEQYFGPGTRLTVT.

Note on this clonotype: A much larger clonotype is one base distant, so this may be a read error. This chain connects TRBV29-1 to TRBJ1-2; D is uncertain. V was pared by 7 bases and J by 1 base, with 10 bases between. The CDR3 is 12 amino acids. Germline CDR1 SQVTM, CDR2 ANQGSEA. CDR3 sequence (DNA): TGCAGCGCGAGTGGAGATAACTATGGCTACACCTTC. Translation gives CSASGDNYGYTF. The full variable domain, in which reference TRBV29-1 and TRBJ1-2 provide the parts outside the CDR3, is SAVISQKPSRDICQRGTSLTIQCQVDSQVTMMFWYRQQPGQSLTLIATANQGSEATYESGFVIDKFPISRPNLTFSTLTVSNMSPEDSSIYLCSASGDNYGYTFGSGTRLTVV.

The gene calls are TRBV4-3 and TRBJ2-5; D unclear. V lost 0 bases and J 7 bases, leaving 6 bases between the germline ends. The CDR3 totals 12 residues. Germline CDR1 and CDR2: LGHNA and YSLEER. CDR3 DNA: TGCGCCAGCAGCCAAGAAGATGGGACCCAGTACTTC. This gives the protein CASSQEDGTQYF.

This clonotype was seen ten or more times. The chain links TRBV12-3 or TRBV12-4 to TRBJ1-2, with D unresolved. CDR3 length: 14 residues. With 6 bases removed from V and 4 bases from J, the gap between germline ends came to 15 bases. CDR3 sequence (DNA): TGTGCCAGCAGCACCTCGGCCCTCAGCTATGGCTACACCTTC. Residues: CASSTSALSYGYTF.

This clonotype was counted between two and nine times. Written as DNA, the CDR3 is TGCGCCAGCAGGGACGGGACAACTAATGAAAAACTGTTTTTT. This codes for CASRDGTTNEKLFF. The V gene is TRBV5-1, the J gene TRBJ1-4; no clear D. The V gene lost 5 bases and the J gene lost 0 bases, with 8 bases spanning the gap. This CDR3 has 14 residues. Germline V CDR1 and CDR2: SGHRS, YFSETQ.

This clonotype was counted ten times or more. The V gene is TRBV10-3, the J gene TRBJ2-7, with D maybe TRBD1 (6 bases). This CDR3 region has 14 residues. The germline CDR1 and CDR2 sequences are ENHRY and SYGVKD. V was pared by 7 bases and J by 2 bases, with 15 bases between. CDR3 nucleotide sequence: TGTGCCATCACCCATGACAGGAGCGCCTACGAGCAGTACTTC. Its protein product is CAITHDRSAYEQYF.

The chain joins TRBV12-3 or TRBV12-4 to TRBJ1-3, with TRBD1 identical over 7 bases. V was pared by 4 bases and J by 0 bases, with 6 bases of the junction left unmatched. This CDR3 spans 16 amino acids. The chain's CDR3 is CASSYQGGPSGNTIYF. Written as DNA, the CDR3 is TGTGCCAGCAGTTACCAGGGGGGGCCCTCTGGAAACACCATATATTTT.

This clonotype was picked up many times. V and J are TRBV5-7 and TRBJ2-5; D unclear. TRBV5-7 is marked as an open reading frame, function uncertain. V was trimmed by 3 bases and J by 8 bases, leaving 8 bases between them. This CDR3 has 11 amino acids. CDR3 nucleotide sequence: TGTGCCAGCAGCTACCGTAAAACCCAGTACTTC. Translation: CASSYRKTQYF.

This clonotype appeared many times. This chain uses TRBV12-3 or TRBV12-4 with TRBJ1-6; D is unclear. V was trimmed by 5 bases and J by 7 bases, leaving 9 bases between them. CDR3 length: 13 residues. CDR3 DNA: TGTGCCAGCAGTACCTTACAGAATTCACCCCTCCACTTT. Translation gives CASSTLQNSPLHF.

Many counts were recorded for this clonotype. The chain employs TRBV2 and TRBJ1-3; D perhaps matches TRBD1 (5 bases). CDR1 and CDR2 from the germline V gene are SNHLY and FYNNEI. With 8 bases removed from V and 0 bases from J, the gap between germline ends came to 17 bases. This CDR3 comprises 16 residues. The CDR3 reads CASRLNRHYSGNTIYF. CDR3 in DNA: TGTGCCAGCCGCTTAAACAGGCACTACTCTGGAAACACCATATATTTT.

The V gene is TRBV20-1, the J gene TRBJ2-7, with 9 bases identical to TRBD2. Germline-derived CDR1 and CDR2 are DFQATT and SNEGSKA (reference sequence). The V gene end was trimmed by 1 base and the J gene end by 0 bases; junction bases not matched to a gene: 10. CDR3 length: 17 residues. This CDR3 reads CSARGRGRAGSSYEQYF. The CDR3 bases are TGCAGTGCTAGAGGTCGCGGGAGGGCCGGTAGCTCCTACGAGCAGTACTTC.

This clonotype came up a few times. The J gene is TRBJ2-1, the V gene TRBV12-3 or TRBV12-4, with D unclear. The CDR3 is 16 residues long. V lost 2 bases to trimming and J lost 0 bases, with 11 bases between them. CDR3 amino acids: CASSLSLGSSYNEQFF. CDR3 coding DNA: TGTGCCAGCAGTTTATCCCTAGGTAGCTCCTACAATGAGCAGTTCTTC.

This clonotype was seen only a few times. J is TRBJ2-2 and V is TRBV5-6; 10 positions agree with TRBD1. Germline assignment: CDR1 SGHDT and CDR2 YYEEEE. The CDR3 spans 15 residues. V was pared by 4 bases and J by 4 bases, with 4 bases of the junction left unmatched. CDR3 bases: TGTGCCAGCAGCCCCGGGACAGGGGTCACCGGGGAGCTGTTTTTT. Translated, it gives CASSPGTGVTGELFF.

The CDR3 spells CASSTLDGTGDSPLHF. In DNA, the CDR3 is TGTGCCAGTAGTACCTTGGATGGGACAGGGGATTCACCCCTCCACTTT. The rearrangement links TRBV19 to TRBJ1-6, with 10 nucleotides matching TRBD1. This CDR3 is 16 amino acids long. Trimming took 4 bases from V and 8 from J; bases not matched to a gene: 8. Germline-derived CDR1 and CDR2 are LNHDA and SQIVND (reference sequence). Full variable domain (remainder filled in from reference TRBV19 and TRBJ1-6): DGGITQSPKYLFRKEGQNVTLSCEQNLNHDAMYWYRQDPGQGLRLIYYSQIVNDFQKGDIAEGYSVSREKKESFPLTVTSAQKNPTAFYLCASSTLDGTGDSPLHFGNGTRLTVT.

The sample holds many counts of this clonotype. The J gene is TRBJ2-7, the V gene TRBV12-3 or TRBV12-4, with D maybe TRBD1 (6 bases). Trimming cost V 7 bases and J 6 bases, with 16 bases left between them. This CDR3 contains 13 residues. The CDR3 coding sequence is TGTGCCAGCACGTTGAACAGGGTGGGCGAGCAGTACTTC. It specifies CASTLNRVGEQYF.

The gene calls are TRBV7-8 and TRBJ2-7, with D possibly TRBD1 on 5 matching bases. This CDR3 spans 15 amino acids. Trimming stripped 5 bases from V and 0 bases from J, with 14 bases between. CDR1 is SGHVS, CDR2 FQNEAQ, per germline. The CDR3 nucleotides are TGTGCCAGCAGCCCAACCCAGGGTAGCTCCTACGAGCAGTACTTC. Protein product: CASSPTQGSSYEQYF.

This clonotype has only a few counts. The V and J genes are TRBV7-2 and TRBJ2-7; a possible D gene is TRBD2 (6 bases). Germline V gene lookup returns CDR1 SGHTA and CDR2 FQGNSA. CDR3 length: 13 residues. V lost 1 base and J lost 5, with 9 bases in between. CDR3 sequence reads: CASSLERGDEQYF. The CDR3, as DNA: TGTGCCAGCAGCTTAGAACGCGGGGACGAGCAGTACTTC.

A remark on this clonotype: Mismatch with germline at one junction end may stem from a read error. This rearrangement joins TRBV6-2 or TRBV6-3 to TRBJ1-1, with D perhaps matching TRBD1 (5 bases). Germline assignment: CDR1 MNHEY and CDR2 SVGEGT. The CDR3 runs to 14 residues. The CDR3 sequence: CVSSTDSMNTEAFF. CDR3 DNA: TGTGTCAGCAGCACTGACAGTATGAACACTGAAGCTTTCTTT.